One and the same sample provided the 5 T cell receptor beta chains below, sequenced in a study of OX40 agonist ivuxolimab in advanced cancers. Sequenced by immunoSEQ multiplex PCR; TCRdb stores in-frame clones only, minus some. The sample holds tens of thousands of clones; roughly 87% are singletons and the top ten take roughly 16%. The sample consisted of CD4+ or CD8+ T cells sorted from blood, taken in a trial of the OX40 agonist ivuxolimab. These receptor sequences come from an adult with an advanced solid tumor such as melanoma, head and neck, liver or kidney cancer.

This rearrangement joins TRBV5-1 to TRBJ1-5, with 7 bases that match TRBD1. The V segment lost 4 bases and the J segment 7 bases; nucleotides outside the gene matches: 8. This CDR3 is 14 amino acids long. Germline V gene lookup returns CDR1 SGHRS and CDR2 YFSETQ. This CDR3 reads CASSKEFRGQPQHF. CDR3 nucleotides: TGCGCCAGCAGCAAAGAATTCAGGGGGCAGCCCCAGCATTTT.

The rearrangement uses TRBV9 and TRBJ2-2; TRBD2 might be the D (5 bases). This CDR3 has 17 residues. Per the germline V gene, CDR1 is SGDLS and CDR2 is YYNGEE. The V gene lost 2 bases and the J gene lost 2 bases, with 16 bases spanning the gap. The CDR3 DNA reads TGTGCCAGCAGCGTCCACGCCGGGATCAAAAACACCGGGGAGCTGTTTTTT. It is translated as CASSVHAGIKNTGELFF.

This rearrangement joins TRBV6-5 to TRBJ2-1, with D perhaps TRBD2 (5 bases). The V end lost 7 bases, the J end lost 6 bases, and 19 bases lay between the germline ends. The CDR3 is made up of 15 amino acids. CDR1 and CDR2 (germline): MNHEY, SVGAGI. CDR3 nucleotide sequence: TGTGCCAGCATCCGAGACGGGGTGGCCGGCAATGAGCAGTTCTTC. Protein: CASIRDGVAGNEQFF.

The chain joins TRBV7-9 to TRBJ1-1; a possible D gene is TRBD1 (5 bases). V was clipped by 3 bases and J by 3 bases, with 8 bases between them. This CDR3 has 13 residues. Germline V gene data show CDR1 as SEHNR and CDR2 as FQNEAQ (reference sequence). The CDR3 here is CASSFGGYTEAFF. As DNA, the CDR3 is TGTGCCAGCAGCTTTGGGGGATACACTGAAGCTTTCTTT.

V usage is TRBV19 and J usage is TRBJ1-5; TRBD1 agrees at 10 bases. Germline assignment: CDR1 LNHDA and CDR2 SQIVND (reference sequence). With 1 base clipped from V and 7 bases from J, the junction kept 7 bases outside the gene matches. The CDR3 is 16 residues long. The CDR3 DNA sequence: TGTGCCAGTAGTATAGTAATGACAGGGGGCACGCAGCCCCAGCATTTT. Protein: CASSIVMTGGTQPQHF.